This T cell receptor beta chain comes out of a study of cytomegalovirus exposure and HLA in healthy donors. Broader study findings: In vitro work confirmed that a few CMV-associated chains recognize CMV antigens.

CDR3 length: 16 residues. Germline CDR1 WSHSY, CDR2 SAAADI. V shed 2 bases and J shed 4 bases, with 16 bases lying between them. These donors, healthy bone marrow donors, were studied. Researchers ran the PCR with 60 Vbeta and 13 Jbeta primers. Produced via immunoSEQ multiplex PCR; TCRdb's table is partial and in-frame only. Among approximately 110,000 clones, about 60% were seen once, and the ten largest hold roughly 2.4%. In this sample, this clone turned up a few times. The antigen remains undetermined. The source material was PBMCs. This receptor was taken from a woman in her 30s in good health and CMV-seronegative. The chain links TRBV10-2 to TRBJ2-3; TRBD2 might be the D (6 bases). CDR3 protein: CASSEGATSRPDTQYF. Here the CDR3 DNA reads TGCGCCAGCAGTGAGGGGGCGACTAGTAGGCCAGATACGCAGTATTTT.